These 14 T cell receptor beta chains were sequenced from one sample in a study of cytomegalovirus exposure and HLA in healthy donors. PCR amplification relied on 60 Vbeta primers (plus 13 Jbeta primers). The method was immunoSEQ multiplex PCR; TCRdb's version includes in-frame clones alone and lacks a portion of them. The data contain 210,000 or so clones, roughly four fifths of them seen just once; the ten biggest clones take up more than 1.3%. The sequencing sample was made of PBMCs. All receptors come from a girl aged 10 to 17 in good health and CMV-seronegative.

In its sample, this clone was seen a few times. The chain links TRBV7-2 to TRBJ2-1; D not resolved. The germline V gene encodes CDR1 SGHTA and CDR2 FQGNSA. The V gene lost 7 bases and the J gene lost 5 bases, with 9 bases spanning the gap. This CDR3 comprises 12 residues. The CDR3 bases are TGTGCCAGCACCTCGTCAGACAATGAGCAGTTCTTC. Translating it yields CASTSSDNEQFF.

The chain has TRBV10-3 and TRBJ1-2; tentatively, D is TRBD1 (5 bases). CDR1 is ENHRY, CDR2 SYGVKD, per germline. V lost 6 bases to trimming and J lost 4 bases, with 12 bases between them. The CDR3 is made up of 13 amino acids. The CDR3: CAIRGGVGYGYTF. The CDR3 DNA is TGTGCCATCAGGGGAGGGGTGGGCTATGGCTACACCTTC.

This chain connects TRBV30 to TRBJ2-7; 10 nucleotides match TRBD1. Trimming cost V 3 bases and J 3 bases; bases outside gene matches: 2. This CDR3 comprises 13 residues. Germline values: CDR1 GTSNPN, CDR2 SVGIG (reference sequence). This CDR3 is CAWRRTGGYEQYF. In DNA form, the CDR3 reads TGTGCCTGGAGGCGGACAGGGGGCTACGAGCAGTACTTC.

This clone appeared a single time. The chain has TRBV25-1 and TRBJ1-2; TRBD1 agrees at 8 bases. Germline V gene sequence: CDR1 MGHDK, CDR2 SYGVNS. V dropped 5 bases and J dropped 4; count of bases not matched to a gene: 6. This CDR3 comprises 14 residues. The CDR3 coding sequence is TGTGCCAGCAGTCCCCGGGACAGGCCCTATGGCTACACCTTC. Translating it yields CASSPRDRPYGYTF.

The V call is TRBV7-9, the J call TRBJ2-7; 7 bases fit TRBD1. The ends lost 1 base at V and 8 bases at J; junction bases unmatched: 5. Germline V lookup: CDR1 SEHNR, CDR2 FQNEAQ (reference sequence). The CDR3 runs 13 residues. The chain's CDR3 is CASSLVGDRKQYF. The CDR3 DNA sequence: TGTGCCAGCAGCTTAGTCGGGGACAGAAAGCAGTACTTC.

V and J are TRBV4-1 and TRBJ2-1, with 8 bases aligning to TRBD1. The germline V gene has CDR1 MGHRA and CDR2 YSYEKL. The CDR3 spans 16 residues. V was pared by 6 bases and J by 0 bases, with 7 bases of the junction left unmatched. The CDR3 reads CASREEQGVSYNEQFF. CDR3 coding DNA: TGCGCCAGCAGAGAAGAACAGGGGGTCTCCTACAATGAGCAGTTCTTC.

The chain employs TRBV29-1 and TRBJ1-3, with TRBD1 as a possible D gene (5 bases). The CDR3 loop spans 14 amino acids. Looked up from germline, CDR1 is SQVTM and CDR2 is ANQGSEA. Trimming removed 7 bases from V and 4 bases from J, with 17 bases in between. The CDR3 region has the DNA TGCAGCGCCATACCAGGGAACCTCGGAAACACCATATATTTT. Translated: CSAIPGNLGNTIYF.

The chain combines TRBV6-5 with TRBJ1-5, with a possible D match to TRBD1 (6 bases). Germline V gene data show CDR1 as MNHEY and CDR2 as SVGAGI. V dropped 6 bases and J dropped 2 bases, with 11 bases sitting between them. The CDR3 sequence is 14 residues long. CDR3 protein: CASRRQEGNQPQHF. The CDR3 bases are TGTGCCAGCAGGCGACAGGAGGGCAATCAGCCCCAGCATTTT.

The V and J genes are TRBV18 and TRBJ1-1; perhaps TRBD1 as D (6 bases). CDR1 and CDR2 (germline): KGHSH, LQKENI. Trimming removed 2 bases at V and 2 bases at J, with 12 bases between. The CDR3 totals 15 residues. The CDR3 DNA follows: TGTGCCAGCTCACCATCAGGGGCAATTAACACTGAAGCTTTCTTT. It translates to CASSPSGAINTEAFF.

The V call is TRBV30, the J call TRBJ1-5; TRBD1 matches at 10 bases. Looked up from germline, CDR1 is GTSNPN and CDR2 is SVGIG (reference sequence). This CDR3 contains 16 residues. J gave up 4 bases and V 2 bases, and 8 bases lay outside the gene matches. CDR3 sequence (DNA): TGTGCCTGGAGTCCGACAGGGGGCCGTTGGAATCAGCCCCAGCATTTT. Protein sequence: CAWSPTGGRWNQPQHF.

This clone appeared a single time. The V call is TRBV6-5, the J call TRBJ1-2; TRBD1 matches at 10 bases. V shed 6 bases and J 3 bases; nucleotides not matched to a gene: 7. CDR3 length equals 15 residues. Germline CDR1 and CDR2: MNHEY and SVGAGI. CDR3 DNA: TGTGCCAGCAGGCCCGGGACAGGGGCTGACTATGGCTACACCTTC. It yields the protein CASRPGTGADYGYTF.

The V gene is TRBV7-2, the J gene TRBJ1-1; 8 nucleotides agree with TRBD1. There are 13 residues in the CDR3. The ends lost 10 bases at V and 5 bases at J; junction bases unmatched: 9. The germline gives CDR1 SGHTA, CDR2 FQGNSA. DNA of the CDR3: TGTGCCATAGCTACAGGGGGTAGTACTGAAGCTTTCTTT. Translated, it gives CAIATGGSTEAFF.

The V call is TRBV30, the J call TRBJ2-7, with D maybe TRBD2 (5 bases). CDR3 length equals 14 residues. Germline lookup yields CDR1 GTSNPN and CDR2 SVGIG (reference sequence). V lost 0 bases and J lost 3, with 12 bases in between. The CDR3 sequence: CAWSVSSPRYEQYF. CDR3 coding DNA: TGTGCCTGGAGTGTATCTAGCCCCCGCTACGAGCAGTACTTC.

The gene calls are TRBV27 and TRBJ2-1; perhaps TRBD1 as D (6 bases). The V end was cut by 6 bases, the J end by 5 bases, with 17 bases between. CDR1 is MNHEY, CDR2 SMNVEV, per germline (reference sequence). CDR3 length equals 15 residues. CDR3 amino acids: CASRGASQINNEQFF. CDR3 DNA: TGTGCCAGCAGGGGGGCTTCCCAGATAAACAATGAGCAGTTCTTC.